This TCR beta chain was documented in a study of T cells in Graves' hyperthyroidism and ophthalmopathy. Looking at the study overall: Specimen type is peripheral blood, collected at initial diagnosis prior to any treatment.

Study results and limitations: Most expanded thyroid clonotypes above 0.001 also appeared in blood.

TCR beta CDR3 region amplification was performed from RNA transcripts. With the HTBI primer set, the TCR CDR3 went through a first round of RT-PCR. Each CDR3 protein gets one entry after TCRdb re-called the multiplex PCR reads with MiXCR. The top ten hold under 20% of the sample, which has hundreds of thousands of distinct CDR3 sequences, over 15% seen once. In patients aged 18 to 65, hyperthyroidism was newly diagnosed, with duration under 2 months. This clonotype was seen only a few times. Antigen specificity is unknown. Input material: blood. This clonotype was obtained from a woman in her late teens or twenties with Graves' hyperthyroidism.

The CDR3 loop reads CASSYFTGQPYGYTF. The DNA of the CDR3 is TGTGCCAGCAGTTACTTCACAGGGCAACCTTATGGCTACACCTTC. V and J are TRBV6-1 and TRBJ1-2; D may be TRBD1 (6 bases). V lost 5 bases to trimming and J lost 5 bases, with 18 bases between them. This CDR3 has 15 residues. Looked up from germline, CDR1 is MNHNS and CDR2 is SASEGT.